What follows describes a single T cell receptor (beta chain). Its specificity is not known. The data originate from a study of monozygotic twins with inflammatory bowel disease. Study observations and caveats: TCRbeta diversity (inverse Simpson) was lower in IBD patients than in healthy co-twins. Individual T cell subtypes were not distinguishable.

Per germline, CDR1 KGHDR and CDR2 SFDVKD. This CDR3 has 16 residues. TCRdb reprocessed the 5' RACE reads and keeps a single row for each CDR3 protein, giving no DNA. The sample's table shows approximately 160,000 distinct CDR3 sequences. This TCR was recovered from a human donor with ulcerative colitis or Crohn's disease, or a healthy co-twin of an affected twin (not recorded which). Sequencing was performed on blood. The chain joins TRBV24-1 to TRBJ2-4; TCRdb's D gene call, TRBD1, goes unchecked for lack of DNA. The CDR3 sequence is CATSDSGQGAPNIQYF.